This T cell receptor (beta chain) was identified during a study of long-term antiretroviral therapy in people with HIV. Study-level results: Clones with expansion before ART led the repertoire at all time points.

With regard to this clone: Its antigen is still unknown.

At survey level, the immunoSEQ assay was run in its v3.0 version. The assay was immunoSEQ multiplex PCR, and TCRdb's table has in-frame clones only and misses some. This table holds 25,000 to 35,000 clones, approximately 97% found once. The ends were cut back, 4 bases at V and 1 base at J, with 10 bases in the middle. This CDR3 is 15 amino acids long. Germline-derived CDR1 and CDR2 are MNHNY and SVGAGI (reference sequence). The TCR sequence derives from a man under 40 with HIV. The input for sequencing was unsorted PBMCs, taken 6.9 years after starting antiretroviral therapy. J is TRBJ1-4 and V is TRBV6-6; unclear D gene. CDR3 amino acids: CASSSPAVTNEKLFF. The CDR3 nucleotides are TGTGCCAGCAGTTCCCCAGCAGTAACTAATGAAAAACTGTTTTTT.